The clone carrying this T cell receptor (beta chain) was seen ten or more times. Its antigen is not identified. These data belong to a study of regulatory T cells in long-lasting Graves disease. The V end lost 7 bases, the J end lost 2 bases, and 11 bases lay between the germline ends. Per germline, CDR1 SNHLY and CDR2 FYNNEI. The length of the CDR3 is 13 residues. Study results and caveats: In persistent patients, shared public clonotypes (roughly 2,700) outnumbered those in new patients (around 1,000). Persistent Graves' patients had lower TCR diversity than newly diagnosed ones.

Specified time point: newly diagnosed GD, antithyroid drugs for less than 3 months. PBMCs were the source of the RNA used for TCR sequencing. Relying on iRepertoire HTBI primers and Arm-PCR of CDR3 regions, the team built TCR beta libraries. MiXCR, run by TCRdb on the multiplex PCR reads, gives a single entry per CDR3 protein. The table includes approximately 400,000 distinct CDR3 sequences, 12% detected once. These same records also appear under a second study, on T cells in Graves' hyperthyroidism and ophthalmopathy. That investigation notes: Patients aged 18 to 65 had newly diagnosed hyperthyroidism lasting under 2 months. The study used the HTBI primer set for a first-round RT-PCR of the TCR CDR3.

This chain links TRBV2 with TRBJ2-5; D is unresolved. The sample here was peripheral blood mononuclear cells (PBMCs), taken at new diagnosis, from a patient treated with antithyroid drugs. The receptor comes from a woman younger than 35 with Graves disease. The DNA of the CDR3 is TGTGCCAGCAACTGGGATCTACAAGAGACCCAGTACTTC. The encoded protein is CASNWDLQETQYF.